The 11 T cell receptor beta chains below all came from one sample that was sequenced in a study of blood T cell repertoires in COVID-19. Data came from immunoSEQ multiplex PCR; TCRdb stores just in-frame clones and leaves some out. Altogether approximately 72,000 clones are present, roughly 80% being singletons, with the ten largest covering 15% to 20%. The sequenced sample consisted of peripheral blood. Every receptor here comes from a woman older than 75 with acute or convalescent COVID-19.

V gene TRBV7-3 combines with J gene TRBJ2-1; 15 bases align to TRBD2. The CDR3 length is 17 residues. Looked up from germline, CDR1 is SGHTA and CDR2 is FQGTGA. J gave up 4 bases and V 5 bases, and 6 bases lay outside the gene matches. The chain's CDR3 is CASSDGTSGGFYNEQFF. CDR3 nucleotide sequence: TGTGCCAGCAGCGATGGGACTAGCGGGGGGTTTTACAATGAGCAGTTCTTC.

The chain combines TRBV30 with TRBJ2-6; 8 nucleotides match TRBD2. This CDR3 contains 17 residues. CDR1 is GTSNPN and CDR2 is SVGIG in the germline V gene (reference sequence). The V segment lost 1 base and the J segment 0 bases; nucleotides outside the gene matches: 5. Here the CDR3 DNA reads TGTGCCTGGAGTGAGCGGGAGATCTTCTCTGGGGCCAACGTCCTGACTTTC. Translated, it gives CAWSEREIFSGANVLTF. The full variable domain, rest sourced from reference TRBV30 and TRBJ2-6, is SQTIHQWPATLVQPVGSPLSLECTVEGTSNPNLYWYRQAAGRGLQLLFYSVGIGQISSEVPQNLSASRPQDRQFILSSKKLLLSDSGFYLCAWSEREIFSGANVLTFGAGSRLTVL.

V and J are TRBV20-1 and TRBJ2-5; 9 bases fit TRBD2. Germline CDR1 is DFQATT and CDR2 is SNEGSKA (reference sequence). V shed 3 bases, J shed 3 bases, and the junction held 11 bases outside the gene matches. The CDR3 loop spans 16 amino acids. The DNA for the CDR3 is TGCAGTGCTAGTCGTCTGGCTAGCGGGGTCAAAGAGACCCAGTACTTC. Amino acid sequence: CSASRLASGVKETQYF.

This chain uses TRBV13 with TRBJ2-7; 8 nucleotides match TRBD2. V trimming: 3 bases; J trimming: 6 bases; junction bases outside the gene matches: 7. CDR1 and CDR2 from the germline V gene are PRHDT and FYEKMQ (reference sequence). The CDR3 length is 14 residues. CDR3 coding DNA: TGTGCCAGCAGCTTCGGCGGGAGGCCCTCCGAGCAGTACTTC. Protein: CASSFGGRPSEQYF.

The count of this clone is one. CDR3 bases: TGTGCCAGCAGCTTCGGAGAGACCCAGTACTTC. This gives the protein CASSFGETQYF. V and J are TRBV11-1 and TRBJ2-5; unclear D gene. CDR1 SGHAT and CDR2 FQDESV come from the germline V gene (reference sequence). The CDR3 contains 11 residues. Between the trimmed V and J ends, which lost 3 bases and 4 bases, there was a span of 3 bases.

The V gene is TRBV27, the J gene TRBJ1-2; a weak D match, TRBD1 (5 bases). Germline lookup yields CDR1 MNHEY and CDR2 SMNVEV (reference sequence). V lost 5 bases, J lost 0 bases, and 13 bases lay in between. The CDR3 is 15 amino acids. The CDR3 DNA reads TGTGCCAGCAGTCGCGGGGCCCCAGCTAACTATGGCTACACCTTC. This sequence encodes CASSRGAPANYGYTF.

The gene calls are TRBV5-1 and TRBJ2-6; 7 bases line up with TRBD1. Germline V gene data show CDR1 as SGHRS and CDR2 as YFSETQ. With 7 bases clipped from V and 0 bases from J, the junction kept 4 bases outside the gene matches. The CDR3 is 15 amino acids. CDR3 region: CASVTGVSGANVLTF. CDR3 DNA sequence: TGCGCCAGCGTTACAGGGGTCTCTGGGGCCAACGTCCTGACTTTC.

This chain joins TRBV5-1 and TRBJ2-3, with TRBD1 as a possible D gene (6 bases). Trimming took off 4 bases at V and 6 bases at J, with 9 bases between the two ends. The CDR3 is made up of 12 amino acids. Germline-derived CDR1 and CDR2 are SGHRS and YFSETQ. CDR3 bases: TGCGCCAGCAGCCGGGACACCGATACGCAGTATTTT. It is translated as CASSRDTDTQYF.

The CDR3 sequence: CASSLSGELFF. The CDR3 bases are TGTGCCAGCAGCTTGTCCGGGGAGCTGTTTTTT. V usage is TRBV28 and J usage is TRBJ2-2; D gene ambiguous. Germline CDR1 reads MDHEN; CDR2 reads SYDVKM. The V and J ends lost 6 bases and 6 bases respectively, with 5 bases between them. The CDR3 totals 11 residues. Combining the CDR3 with reference TRBV28 and TRBJ2-2 gives the whole variable domain DVKVTQSSRYLVKRTGEKVFLECVQDMDHENMFWYRQDPGLGLRLIYFSYDVKMKEKGDIPEGYSVSREKKERFSLILESASTNQTSMYLCASSLSGELFFGEGSRLTVL.

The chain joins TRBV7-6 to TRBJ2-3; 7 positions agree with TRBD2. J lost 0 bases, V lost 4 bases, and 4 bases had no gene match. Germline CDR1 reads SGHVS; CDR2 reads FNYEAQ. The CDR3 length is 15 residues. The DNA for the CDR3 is TGTGCCAGCAGCTCAAGCGGGGTTAGCACAGATACGCAGTATTTT. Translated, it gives CASSSSGVSTDTQYF.

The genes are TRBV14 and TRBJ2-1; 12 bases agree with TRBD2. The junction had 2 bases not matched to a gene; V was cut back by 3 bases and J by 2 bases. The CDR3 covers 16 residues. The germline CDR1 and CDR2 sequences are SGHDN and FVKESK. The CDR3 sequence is CASSHPSGRAYNEQFF. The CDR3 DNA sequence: TGTGCCAGCAGCCACCCTAGCGGGAGGGCCTACAATGAGCAGTTCTTC.